This T cell receptor (beta chain) was sequenced in a study of T cells in women clearing cervical HPV infection. To note about this clone: The read finishes 3 residues shy of the CDR3 end, and the germline J gene is used to complete it.

TCRdb keeps only in-frame clones here, not all; method: immunoSEQ multiplex PCR. The sample includes roughly 30,000 clones. Germline V gene data show CDR1 as LNHDA and CDR2 as SQIVND (reference sequence). The CDR3 has 18 amino acids. J is TRBJ1-2 and V is TRBV19; tentative D call: TRBD1 (5 bases). This receptor was identified in a woman between 18 and 69 years old with a cervical HPV16 infection that either progressed to CIN3+ or cleared (not recorded which). Sequencing was performed on blood buffy coat. The CDR3 is CASSIRGASSGNLYDYTF. The sequenced part of the CDR3 DNA is TGTGCCAGTAGTATCAGAGGGGCCTCTAGCGGGAACCTCTACGAC. The complete variable domain, with remaining parts taken from reference TRBV19 and TRBJ1-2, reads DGGITQSPKYLFRKEGQNVTLSCEQNLNHDAMYWYRQDPGQGLRLIYYSQIVNDFQKGDIAEGYSVSREKKESFPLTVTSAQKNPTAFYLCASSIRGASSGNLYDYTFGSGTRLTVV.